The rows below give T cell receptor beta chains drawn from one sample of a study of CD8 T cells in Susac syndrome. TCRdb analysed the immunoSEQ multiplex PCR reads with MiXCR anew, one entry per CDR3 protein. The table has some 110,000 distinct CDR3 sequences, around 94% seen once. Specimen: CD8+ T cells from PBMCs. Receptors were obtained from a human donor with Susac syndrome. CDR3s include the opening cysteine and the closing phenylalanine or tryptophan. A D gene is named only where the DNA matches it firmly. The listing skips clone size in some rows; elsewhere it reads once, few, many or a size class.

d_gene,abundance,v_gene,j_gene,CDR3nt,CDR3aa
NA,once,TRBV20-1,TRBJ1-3,TGCAGTGCTAGGCCCCGGGCCGGAAACACCATATATTTT,CSARPRAGNTIYF
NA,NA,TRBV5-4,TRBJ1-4,TGTGCCAGCAGCCCCTCCGGGACGGCTAATGAAAAACTGTTTTTT,CASSPSGTANEKLFF
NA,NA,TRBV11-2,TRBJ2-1,TGTGCCAGCAGCTCCCTCTCCAGTGGGCGGCCGCACAATGAGCAGTTCTTC,CASSSLSSGRPHNEQFF
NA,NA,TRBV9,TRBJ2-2,TGTGCCAGAAACAACCCGGGACCTACGAACACCGGGGAGCTGTTTTTT,CARNNPGPTNTGELFF
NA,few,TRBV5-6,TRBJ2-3,TGTGCCAGCAGCTTGTCAGATACGCAGTATTTT,CASSLSDTQYF
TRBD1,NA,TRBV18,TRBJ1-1,TGTGCCAGCTCACCAGGTCCCGGGACAGAGAACACTGAAGCTTTCTTT,CASSPGPGTENTEAFF
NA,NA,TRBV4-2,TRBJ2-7,TGTGCCAGCAGCCTTGGGGTCAGCGGTCTGTACGAGCAGTACTTC,CASSLGVSGLYEQYF
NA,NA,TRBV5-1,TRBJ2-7,TGCGCCAGCAGCCCTGAGGGAGGGGGCGACGAGCAGTACTTC,CASSPEGGGDEQYF
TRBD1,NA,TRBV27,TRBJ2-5,TGTGCCAGCAGTCCGACAGGGAGTAGGGAGACCCAGTACTTC,CASSPTGSRETQYF
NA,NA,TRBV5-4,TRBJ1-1,TGTGCCAGCAGCCTCTCCGAAACCATTACCACTGAAGCTTTCTTT,CASSLSETITTEAFF
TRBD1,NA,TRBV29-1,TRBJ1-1,TGCAGCGGTAAAGGGGGCCGGGGTATATACACTGAAGCTTTCTTT,CSGKGGRGIYTEAFF
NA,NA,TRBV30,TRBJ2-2,TGTGCCTGGAGTGTAATCGGGGAGCTGTTTTTT,CAWSVIGELFF
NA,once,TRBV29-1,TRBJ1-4,TGCAGCGTTGAAGATCGCTGGGCAGGGGTTGGTGAAAAACTGTTTTTT,CSVEDRWAGVGEKLFF
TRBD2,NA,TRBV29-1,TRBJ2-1,TGCAGCGGCGGGGGGGCCGGCAATGAGCAGTTCTTC,CSGGGAGNEQFF
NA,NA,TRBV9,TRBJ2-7,TGTGCCAGCAGCGTAGGCGGGAACACCTACGAGCAGTACTTC,CASSVGGNTYEQYF
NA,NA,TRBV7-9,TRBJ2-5,TGTGCCAGCAGCCACGCCGTAAGCGAGACCCAGTACTTC,CASSHAVSETQYF
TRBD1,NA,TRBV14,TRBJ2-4,TGTGCCAGCAGCCAAAGGACAGGGGGAGCCAAAAACATTCAGTACTTC,CASSQRTGGAKNIQYF
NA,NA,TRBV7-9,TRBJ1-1,TGTGCCAGCAGGGTGGACAGATTGAACACTGAAGCTTTCTTT,CASRVDRLNTEAFF
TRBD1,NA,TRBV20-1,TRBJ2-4,TGCAGTGCCCTCCTTCCTCAGGGGGCCGTAGCCAAAAACATTCAGTACTTC,CSALLPQGAVAKNIQYF
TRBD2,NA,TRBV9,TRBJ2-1,TGTGCCAGCAGCGTAGGGGCGGGGGATACCAATGAGCAGTTCTTC,CASSVGAGDTNEQFF
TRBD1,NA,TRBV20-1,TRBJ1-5,TGCAGTGCTAGGGCTACAGGGGGCCGGAATCAGCCCCAGCATTTT,CSARATGGRNQPQHF
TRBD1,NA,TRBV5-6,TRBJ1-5,TGTGCCAGCAGCGCCATGACAGGGGGGGCCTATCAGCCCCAGCATTTT,CASSAMTGGAYQPQHF
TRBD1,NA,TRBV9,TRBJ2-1,TGTGCCAGCAGCGTAGAGGGACAGGGGGCGAATGAGCAGTTCTTC,CASSVEGQGANEQFF
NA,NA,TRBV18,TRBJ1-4,TGTGCCAGCTCACCATCAGACGGTAATGAAAAACTGTTTTTT,CASSPSDGNEKLFF
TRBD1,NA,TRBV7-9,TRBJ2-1,TGTGCCAGCAGCCCCGGACAGGGTCAGGCATTGGATGAGCAGTTCTTC,CASSPGQGQALDEQFF
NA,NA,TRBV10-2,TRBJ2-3,TGCGCCAGCAGTGAGTCGAACGGTCCGGCCACAGATACGCAGTATTTT,CASSESNGPATDTQYF
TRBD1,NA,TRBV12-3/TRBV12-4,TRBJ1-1,TGTGCCAGCAGTTTCAGGGGGTACACTGAAGCTTTCTTT,CASSFRGYTEAFF
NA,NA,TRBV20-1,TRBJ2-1,TGCAGTGCTAGAGATCTAACTACCTGGGATGAGCAGTTCTTC,CSARDLTTWDEQFF
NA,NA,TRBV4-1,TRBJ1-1,TGCGCCAGCAGCCATCAGGGCACTGAAGCTTTCTTT,CASSHQGTEAFF
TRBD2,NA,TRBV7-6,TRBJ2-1,TGTGCCAGCAGCATTAGCGGGGGGGAATACAATGAGCAGTTCTTC,CASSISGGEYNEQFF
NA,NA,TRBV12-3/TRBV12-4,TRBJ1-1,TGTGCCAGCAGTTTGGCAGATCTGAACACTGAAGCTTTCTTT,CASSLADLNTEAFF
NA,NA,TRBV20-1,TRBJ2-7,TGCAGTGCTTCCCGGAGGGGGGGGGAGCAGTACTTC,CSASRRGGEQYF
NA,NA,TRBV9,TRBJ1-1,TGTGCCAGCAGCGAGGGGGGGAACACTGAAGCTTTCTTT,CASSEGGNTEAFF
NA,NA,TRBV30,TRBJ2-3,TGTGCCTGGAGCCAAGGACAGTCCAGGTATACGCAGTATTTT,CAWSQGQSRYTQYF
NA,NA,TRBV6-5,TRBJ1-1,TGTGCCAGCAGTTACTCCGGAGGGACGGCAGAAGCTTTCTTT,CASSYSGGTAEAFF
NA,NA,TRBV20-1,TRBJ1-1,TGCAGTGCTGGACAGCCGCTCAACACTGAAGCTTTCTTT,CSAGQPLNTEAFF
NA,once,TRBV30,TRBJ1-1,TGTGCCTGCGTCTTAGGGGGCACTGAAGCTTTCTTT,CACVLGGTEAFF